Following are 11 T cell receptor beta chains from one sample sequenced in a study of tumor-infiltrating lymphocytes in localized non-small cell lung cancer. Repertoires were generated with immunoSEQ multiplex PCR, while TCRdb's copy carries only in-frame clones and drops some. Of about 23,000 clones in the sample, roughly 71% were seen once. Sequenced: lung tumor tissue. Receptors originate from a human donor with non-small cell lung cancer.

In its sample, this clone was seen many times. CDR3 region: CASSLIRTGRTYEQYF. The CDR3 region has the DNA TGTGCCAGCAGTTTAATCCGGACAGGGAGAACCTACGAGCAGTACTTC. The V call is TRBV28, the J call TRBJ2-7; TRBD1 agrees at 8 bases. In germline, CDR1 is MDHEN, CDR2 SYDVKM. CDR3 length: 16 amino acids. Trimming removed 2 bases from V and 2 bases from J; junction bases left unmatched: 8.

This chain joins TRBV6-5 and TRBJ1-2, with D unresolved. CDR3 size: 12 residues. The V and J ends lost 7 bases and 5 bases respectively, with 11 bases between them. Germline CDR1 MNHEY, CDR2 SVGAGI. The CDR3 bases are TGTGCCAGCATAAGTAGTACTTATGGCTACACCTTC. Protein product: CASISSTYGYTF.

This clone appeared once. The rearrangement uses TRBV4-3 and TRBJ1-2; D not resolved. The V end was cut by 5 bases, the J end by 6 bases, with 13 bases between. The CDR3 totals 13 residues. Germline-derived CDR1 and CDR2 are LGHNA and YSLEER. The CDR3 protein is CASSFSTDHGYTF. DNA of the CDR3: TGCGCCAGCAGCTTTTCGACCGATCATGGCTACACCTTC.

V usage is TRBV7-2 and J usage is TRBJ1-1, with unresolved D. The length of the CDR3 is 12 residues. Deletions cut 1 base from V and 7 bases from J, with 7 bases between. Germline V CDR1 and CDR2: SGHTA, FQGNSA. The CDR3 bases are TGTGCCAGCAGCTTAGTAGGGTATGAAGCTTTCTTT. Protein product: CASSLVGYEAFF.

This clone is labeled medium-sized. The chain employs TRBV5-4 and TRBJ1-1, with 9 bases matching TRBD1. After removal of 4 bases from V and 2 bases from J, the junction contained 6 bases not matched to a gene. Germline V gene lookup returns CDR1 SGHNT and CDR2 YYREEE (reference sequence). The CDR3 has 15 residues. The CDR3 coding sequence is TGTGCCAGCAGCCCGGGACAGGGAAGAAACACTGAAGCTTTCTTT. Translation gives CASSPGQGRNTEAFF.

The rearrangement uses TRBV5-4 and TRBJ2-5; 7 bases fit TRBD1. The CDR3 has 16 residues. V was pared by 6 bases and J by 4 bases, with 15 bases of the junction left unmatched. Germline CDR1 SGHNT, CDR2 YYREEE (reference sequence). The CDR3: CASTTLPGGIRETQYF. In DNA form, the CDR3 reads TGTGCCAGCACAACCCTCCCAGGGGGTATTCGAGAGACCCAGTACTTC.

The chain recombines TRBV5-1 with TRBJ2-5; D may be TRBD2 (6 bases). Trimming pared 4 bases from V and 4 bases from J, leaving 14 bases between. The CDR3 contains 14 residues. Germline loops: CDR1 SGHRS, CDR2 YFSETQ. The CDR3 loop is CASSPRDHRETQYF. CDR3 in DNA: TGCGCCAGCAGCCCGCGGGACCACCGAGAGACCCAGTACTTC.

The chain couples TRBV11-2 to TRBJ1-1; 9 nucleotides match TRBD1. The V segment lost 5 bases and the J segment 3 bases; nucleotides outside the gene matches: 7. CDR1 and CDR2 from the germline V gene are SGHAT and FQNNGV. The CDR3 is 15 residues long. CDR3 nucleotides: TGTGCCAGCAGCCAAGGGGACAGGGTCCACACTGAAGCTTTCTTT. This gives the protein CASSQGDRVHTEAFF.

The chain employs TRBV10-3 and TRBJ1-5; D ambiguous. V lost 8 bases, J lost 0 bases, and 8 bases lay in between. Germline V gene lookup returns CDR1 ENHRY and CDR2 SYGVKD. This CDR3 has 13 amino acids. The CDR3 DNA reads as TGTGCCATCCGGACGGATAGCAATCAGCCCCAGCATTTT. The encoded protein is CAIRTDSNQPQHF.

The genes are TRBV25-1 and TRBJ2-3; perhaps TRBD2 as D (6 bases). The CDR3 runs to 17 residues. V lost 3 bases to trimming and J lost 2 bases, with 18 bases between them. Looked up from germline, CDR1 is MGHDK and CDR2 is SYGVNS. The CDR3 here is CASSDPSSGGATDTQYF. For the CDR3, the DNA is TGTGCCAGCAGTGATCCCTCAAGCGGAGGGGCCACAGATACGCAGTATTTT.

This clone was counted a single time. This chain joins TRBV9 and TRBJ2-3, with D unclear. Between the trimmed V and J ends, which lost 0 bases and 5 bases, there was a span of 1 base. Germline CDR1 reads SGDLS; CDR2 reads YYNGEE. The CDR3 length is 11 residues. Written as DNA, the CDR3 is TGTGCCAGCAGCGTAGGAGATACGCAGTATTTT. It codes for CASSVGDTQYF.